The entry below describes one TCR beta chain. These data come from a study of blood T cell repertoires in COVID-19. There are 13 residues in the CDR3. Germline CDR1 reads SGHTA; CDR2 reads FQGNSA. Trimming stripped 4 bases from V and 8 bases from J, with 14 bases between. The table came from immunoSEQ multiplex PCR; TCRdb's copy has only in-frame clones and leaves some out. The table has some 300,000 clones, about 91% seen once. The sequence came from a woman aged 30 to 39 who had recovered from COVID-19. Specimen: peripheral blood. The chain couples TRBV7-2 to TRBJ1-1; no clear D gene. CDR3: CASSSPNRGEAFF. In DNA, the CDR3 is TGTGCCAGCAGCTCCCCCAACCGGGGAGAAGCTTTCTTT.